This TCR beta chain is drawn from a study of T-cell reconstitution after alpha-beta-depleted transplantation in children (dated by TCRdb to between 2015 and 2016). For the study in its entirety: Using TCR repertoire profiling, the study followed T-cell immune reconstitution in a quantitative way in children after TCRalphabeta/CD19-depleted allogeneic hematopoietic cell transplantation.

Comments on this clonotype: The antigen it recognizes is unknown. Base qualities are not recorded, but no much larger clone differs from it by a single base.

The library was produced with PCR. TCRdb names Illumina HiSeq 2500 as the instrument used. To normalize quantification of the TCRbeta repertoire, the TCR libraries were built with molecular barcoding that relied on unique molecular identifiers. TCRdb passed the public sequencing reads through fastp at Q25 and MiXCR, retaining productive beta sequences. Records with the same CDR3 protein are collapsed into one entry carrying the most frequent genes and DNA. The sample data list around 680,000 distinct CDR3 sequences, and 16% of these were observed just once. The ten largest clones add up to approximately 1% of the sample. The sample in question was PBMCs from the stem cell graft donor, obtained from the stem cell graft. The sequence came from a human donor who donated a stem cell graft to a child with acute myeloid leukemia.

The sequenced DNA: TGTGCCTGGAGTCGATCCGCGGGCACTGAAGCTTTCTTT. It is translated as CAWSRSAGTEAFF. This chain is built from TRBV30 and TRBJ1-1; no D gene call is confident. The CDR3 runs 13 residues from the cysteine to the phenylalanine. The DNA shown is the 39-base CDR3, in frame from base 1. From a lookup of the germline V gene (reference sequence), CDR1 and CDR2 are GTSNPN and SVGIG. V and J lose 2 bases and 4 bases, and a span of 11 bases separates them.